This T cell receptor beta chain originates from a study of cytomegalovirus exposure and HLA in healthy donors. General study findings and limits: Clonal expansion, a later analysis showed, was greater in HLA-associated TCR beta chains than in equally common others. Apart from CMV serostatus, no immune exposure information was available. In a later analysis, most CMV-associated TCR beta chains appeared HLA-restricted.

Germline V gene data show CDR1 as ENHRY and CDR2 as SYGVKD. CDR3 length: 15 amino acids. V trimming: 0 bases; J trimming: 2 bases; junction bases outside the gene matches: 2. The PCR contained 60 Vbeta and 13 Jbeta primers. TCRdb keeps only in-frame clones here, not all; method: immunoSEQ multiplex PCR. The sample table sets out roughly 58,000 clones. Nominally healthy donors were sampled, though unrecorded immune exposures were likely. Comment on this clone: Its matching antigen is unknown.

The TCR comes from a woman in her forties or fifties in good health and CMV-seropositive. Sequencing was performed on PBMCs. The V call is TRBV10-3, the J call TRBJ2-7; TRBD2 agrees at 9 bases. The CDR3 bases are TGTGCCATCAGTGAGTCGGCGGGGGGGACCTACGAGCAGTACTTC. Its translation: CAISESAGGTYEQYF.